The following is a TCR beta chain sequence with its context. The antigen remains undetermined. The PCR ran on 60 Vbeta and 13 Jbeta primers. Method: immunoSEQ multiplex PCR; TCRdb's copy keeps in-frame clones and lacks some. This sample has 100,000 to 150,000 clones; roughly 85% occur once, and the top ten carry 15% to 20%. Germline CDR1 reads MNHEY; CDR2 reads SMNVEV (reference sequence). Trimming shortened V by 4 bases and J by 0 bases, and 4 bases separated the two germline ends. The length of the CDR3 is 14 residues. These data are taken from a study of cytomegalovirus exposure and HLA in healthy donors. Study-level results: In vitro, a few CMV-associated chains proved specific for CMV antigens. For cytomegalovirus status, the classifier reportedly gave diagnoses with high specificity and sensitivity.

This chain uses TRBV27 with TRBJ2-6; D not resolved. Material: PBMCs. This TCR was sampled from a man younger than 30 in good health and CMV-seropositive. This CDR3 reads CASSSSSGANVLTF. CDR3 sequence (DNA): TGTGCCAGCAGTTCTAGCTCTGGGGCCAACGTCCTGACTTTC.